This TCR beta chain stems from a study of cytomegalovirus exposure and HLA in healthy donors. General study findings and limits: CMV serostatus stood as the only immune exposure information on hand. In an earlier analysis, in around 590 donors, most V segments appeared productive either ~90% or ~30% of the time. Some segments of the V type, notably TRBV6-2 and TRBV6-3, were excluded as indistinguishable. Usually a TCR sequence was rare, but some public TCRs were found in many donors.

On this clone itself: Its antigen is unknown.

The germline V and J ends were trimmed by 2 bases and 0 bases, with 8 bases remaining between them. Germline loops: CDR1 MNHNS, CDR2 SASEGT. The CDR3 extends over 15 amino acids. A multiplex PCR was run with 60 Vbeta primers and 13 Jbeta primers. Assay: immunoSEQ multiplex PCR; the TCRdb copy retains only in-frame clones and omits some. The sample lists about 160,000 clones, 84% occurring once. V is TRBV6-1 and J is TRBJ1-5; D gene ambiguous. The TCR comes from a man in his fifties or sixties in good health and CMV-seropositive. Sequenced sample: PBMCs. CDR3 residues: CASSEMRRSNQPQHF. CDR3 nucleotide sequence: TGTGCCAGCAGTGAAATGCGTCGTAGCAATCAGCCCCAGCATTTT.